The 18 T cell receptor beta chains below come from one sample, sequenced in a study of Graves' ophthalmopathy and Graves' hyperthyroidism. Amplified TCR beta CDR3 regions were obtained using RNA transcripts as template. An initial RT-PCR round employing HTBI primers preceded a second-round multiplex PCR. From the multiplex PCR reads, TCRdb called clonotypes with MiXCR, one entry per CDR3 protein. Counted here are about 600,000 distinct CDR3 sequences, approximately 35% occurring once; the ten biggest clones make up 3.5% to 4.5%. The sequenced material came from peripheral blood or thyroid tissue (not recorded which). These receptors were collected from an adult man with Graves' hyperthyroidism.

Many counts were recorded for this clonotype. The chain joins TRBV2 to TRBJ1-2; D unclear. The germline CDR1 and CDR2 sequences are SNHLY and FYNNEI. Trimming took 1 base from V and 0 from J, leaving 9 bases between them. The length of the CDR3 is 15 residues. The DNA for the CDR3 is TGTGCCAGCAGTGAAGAGAGGAAATCTAACTATGGCTACACCTTC. Amino acid sequence: CASSEERKSNYGYTF.

This clonotype was counted a single time. A much more abundant neighbour one base away suggests this may be a read error. The chain joins TRBV6-5 to TRBJ2-5, with a possible D match to TRBD1 (6 bases). The CDR3 has 14 residues. V dropped 6 bases and J dropped 4 bases, with 15 bases sitting between them. Germline V CDR1 and CDR2: MNHEY, SVGAGI. CDR3 in DNA: TGTGCCAGCAGGCAGGGTCAGGGGCCAGAGACCCAGTACTTC. It yields the protein CASRQGQGPETQYF.

The genes are TRBV7-3 and TRBJ2-7; 9 bases map to TRBD2. The J call may be mistaken, given a closer DNA end match to TRBJ2-1. Germline CDR1 reads SGHTA; CDR2 reads FQGTGA. The CDR3 covers 17 residues. CDR3 DNA sequence: TGTGCCAGCAGCTTAAGCCGGCGGGAGGGCCTTAGAAATGAGCAGTTCTTC. Translated, it gives CASSLSRREGLRNEQFF.

Comments on this clonotype: With a much larger clone just one base away, this may be a read error. The chain joins TRBV11-3 to TRBJ1-1; D is uncertain. The CDR3 spans 12 residues. Trimming shortened V by 1 base and J by 6 bases, and 6 bases separated the two germline ends. Germline loops: CDR1 SGHNT, CDR2 YENEEA. The CDR3 nucleotides read TGTGCCAGCAGCTTAGGGGTGGCTGAAGCTTTCTTT. The encoded protein is CASSLGVAEAFF.

The rearrangement uses TRBV9 and TRBJ2-7; D remains ambiguous. There are 14 residues in the CDR3. In germline, CDR1 is SGDLS, CDR2 YYNGEE. Trimming pared 4 bases from V and 1 base from J, leaving 12 bases between. The CDR3, as DNA: TGTGCCAGCAGCTTGGATCCCCGTTCCTACGAGCAGTACTTC. Translated: CASSLDPRSYEQYF.

This clonotype was counted at least ten times. The V call is TRBV9, the J call TRBJ1-2; D remains ambiguous. This CDR3 spans 13 amino acids. Per the germline V gene, CDR1 is SGDLS and CDR2 is YYNGEE. The V gene lost 3 bases and the J gene lost 4 bases, with 10 bases spanning the gap. CDR3 sequence: CASSGREGYGYTF. As DNA, the CDR3 is TGTGCCAGCAGCGGTAGGGAGGGCTATGGCTACACCTTC.

This clonotype was seen more than once but under ten times. A much larger clone is a single base away; this may be a read error. V usage is TRBV7-9 and J usage is TRBJ1-2; a weak D match, TRBD1 (6 bases). The V gene's germline CDR1 is SEHNR and CDR2 FQNEAQ (reference sequence). The CDR3 spans 14 residues. The DNA for the CDR3 is TGTGCCAGCAGCTTAATCCCAGGGGAAGTTGGCCACACCTTC. Its protein is CASSLIPGEVGHTF.

This clonotype was detected ten times or more. The rearrangement joins TRBV7-3 to TRBJ1-1; no reliable D call. CDR3 length equals 13 residues. V was trimmed by 3 bases and J by 2 bases, leaving 7 bases between them. Germline-derived CDR1 and CDR2 are SGHTA and FQGTGA. CDR3 amino acids: CASSFSTNTEAFF. CDR3 nucleotide sequence: TGTGCCAGCAGCTTTTCGACTAACACTGAAGCTTTCTTT.

The chain links TRBV24-1 to TRBJ1-2; D unresolved. Trimming shortened V by 5 bases and J by 8 bases, and 17 bases separated the two germline ends. The CDR3 length is 14 residues. Germline CDR1 reads KGHDR; CDR2 reads SFDVKD. In DNA, the CDR3 is TGTGCCACCAGTGGTCGTGGGGATCGTCTGGGCTACACCTTC. It codes for CATSGRGDRLGYTF.

This clonotype was observed a handful of times. The chain has TRBV20-1 and TRBJ2-1; 7 nucleotides line up with TRBD2. The ends lost 5 bases at V and 4 bases at J; junction bases unmatched: 5. This CDR3 is built from 13 residues. Germline-derived CDR1 and CDR2 are DFQATT and SNEGSKA (reference sequence). The CDR3: CSAWLAVYNEQFF. CDR3 sequence (DNA): TGCAGTGCTTGGCTAGCGGTGTACAATGAGCAGTTCTTC.

This clonotype was seen many times. The chain has TRBV6-4 and TRBJ1-6; D is ambiguous. V lost 6 bases, J lost 7 bases, and 10 bases lay in between. CDR1 and CDR2 from the germline V gene are MRHNA and SNTAGT. The length of the CDR3 is 13 residues. CDR3 nucleotide sequence: TGTGCCAGCAGCCCCCAGTCAAATTCACCCCTCCACTTT. Its translation: CASSPQSNSPLHF.

The chain joins TRBV5-6 to TRBJ1-1; no definite D call. Trimming left V 4 bases short and J 4 bases short, with 17 bases between. CDR3 length: 15 residues. The germline gives CDR1 SGHDT, CDR2 YYEEEE. For the CDR3, the DNA is TGTGCCAGCAGCCCCGTTAATCGGAGGGCCACTGAAGCTTTCTTT. This translates into CASSPVNRRATEAFF.

This clonotype has only a few counts. The chain recombines TRBV9 with TRBJ1-3; D possibly corresponds to TRBD1 (5 bases). Per the germline V gene, CDR1 is SGDLS and CDR2 is YYNGEE. The CDR3 is 15 residues long. Trimming removed 3 bases at V and 0 bases at J, with 10 bases between. The CDR3 DNA reads TGTGCCAGCAGCGACGACAGTAACTCTGGAAACACCATATATTTT. Protein sequence: CASSDDSNSGNTIYF.

The V call is TRBV2, the J call TRBJ2-5; 8 positions agree with TRBD1. The J call is doubtful: the DNA matches TRBJ2-7 better. The CDR3 extends over 15 amino acids. The germline CDR1 and CDR2 sequences are SNHLY and FYNNEI. DNA of the CDR3: TGTGCCAGCAGTCTGTACGGACAGGGCGCCTACGAGCAGTACTTC. It is translated as CASSLYGQGAYEQYF.

Many counts were recorded for this clonotype. This sequence joins TRBV5-1 and TRBJ1-1; the D gene is possibly TRBD1 (6 bases). Trimming shortened V by 1 base and J by 4 bases, and 11 bases separated the two germline ends. The CDR3 spans 14 residues. The germline V gene encodes CDR1 SGHRS and CDR2 YFSETQ. The CDR3 here is CASSLNQGSTEAFF. CDR3 nucleotide sequence: TGCGCCAGCAGCTTGAACCAGGGGAGCACTGAAGCTTTCTTT.

This chain connects TRBV11-2 to TRBJ2-7; 7 nucleotides agree with TRBD1. With the DNA end fitting TRBJ2-4 better, the J assignment may be wrong. The CDR3 loop spans 14 amino acids. CDR1 is SGHAT and CDR2 is FQNNGV in the germline V gene. The CDR3 DNA reads TGTGCCAGCAGCCAAGAGGGGGCCCGGAACATTCAGTACTTC. This encodes CASSQEGARNIQYF.

This clonotype has just one count. Its ends do not fully match the called genes, so a read error is possible. For the CDR3, the DNA is TGTGCCAGCAGCTTAGCGCCTTCTTCTGGAAGCACCATATATTTT. The encoded protein is CASSLAPSSGSTIYF. The chain is built from TRBV7-6 and TRBJ1-3; D unclear. The CDR3 runs to 15 residues. The germline V gene has CDR1 SGHVS and CDR2 FNYEAQ.

Notes on this clonotype: This could be a read error, since a much larger clone is one nucleotide away. The rearrangement links TRBV5-5 to TRBJ1-1; TRBD1 is a possible D gene (5 bases). This CDR3 is built from 11 residues. From germline, CDR1 is SGHKS and CDR2 YYEKEE (reference sequence). CDR3 nucleotide sequence: TGCGCCCGCAGCTTGGACAACAAAGCTTTCTTT. Encoded protein: CARSLDNKAFF.